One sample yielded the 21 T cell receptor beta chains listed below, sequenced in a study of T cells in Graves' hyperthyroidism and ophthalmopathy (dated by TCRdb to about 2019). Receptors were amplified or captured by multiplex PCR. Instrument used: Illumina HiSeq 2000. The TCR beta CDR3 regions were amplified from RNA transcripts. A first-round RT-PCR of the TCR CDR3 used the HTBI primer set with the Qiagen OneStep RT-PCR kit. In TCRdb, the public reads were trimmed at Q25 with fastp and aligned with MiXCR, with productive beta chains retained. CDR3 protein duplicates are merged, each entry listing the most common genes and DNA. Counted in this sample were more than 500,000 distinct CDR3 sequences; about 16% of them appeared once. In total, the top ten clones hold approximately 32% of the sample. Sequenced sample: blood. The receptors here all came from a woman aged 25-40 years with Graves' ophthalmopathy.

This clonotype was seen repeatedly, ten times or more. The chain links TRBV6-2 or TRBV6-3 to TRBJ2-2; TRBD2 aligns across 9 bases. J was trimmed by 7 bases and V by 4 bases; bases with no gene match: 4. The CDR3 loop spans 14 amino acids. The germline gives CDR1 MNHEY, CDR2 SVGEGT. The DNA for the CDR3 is TGTGCCAGCAGTTTAGCGGGAGAAGGCGGGGAGCTGTTTTTT. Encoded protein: CASSLAGEGGELFF.

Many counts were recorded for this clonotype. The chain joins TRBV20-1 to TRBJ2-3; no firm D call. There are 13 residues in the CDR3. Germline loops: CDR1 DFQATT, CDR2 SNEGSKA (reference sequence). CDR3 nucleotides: TGCAGCCACCCCGTAGGCAGCACAGATACGCAGTATTTT. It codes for CSHPVGSTDTQYF.

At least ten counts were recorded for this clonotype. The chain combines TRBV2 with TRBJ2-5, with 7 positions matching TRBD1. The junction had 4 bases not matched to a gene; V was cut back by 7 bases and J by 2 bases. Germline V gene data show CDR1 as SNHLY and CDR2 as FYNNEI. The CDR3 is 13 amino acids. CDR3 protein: CASNKDRQETQYF. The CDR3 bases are TGTGCCAGCAATAAGGACAGGCAAGAGACCCAGTACTTC. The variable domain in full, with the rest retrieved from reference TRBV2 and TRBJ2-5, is EPEVTQTPSHQVTQMGQEVILRCVPISNHLYFYWYRQILGQKVEFLVSFYNNEISEKSEIFDDQFSVERPDGSNFTLKIRSTKLEDSAMYFCASNKDRQETQYFGPGTRLLVL.

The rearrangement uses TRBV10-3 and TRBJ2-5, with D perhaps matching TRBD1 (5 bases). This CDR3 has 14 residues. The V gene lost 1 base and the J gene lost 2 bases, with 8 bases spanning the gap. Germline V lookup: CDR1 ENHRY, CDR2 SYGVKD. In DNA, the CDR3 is TGTGCCATCAGTGAGTTAAGGGGACAAGAGACCCAGTACTTC. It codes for CAISELRGQETQYF.

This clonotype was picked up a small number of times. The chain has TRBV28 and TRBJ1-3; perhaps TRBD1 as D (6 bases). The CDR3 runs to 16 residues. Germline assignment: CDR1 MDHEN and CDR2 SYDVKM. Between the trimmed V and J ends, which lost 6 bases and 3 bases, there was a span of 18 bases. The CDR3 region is CASSPPRGFRGNTIYF. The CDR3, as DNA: TGTGCCAGCAGCCCACCCAGGGGATTTCGTGGAAACACCATATATTTT.

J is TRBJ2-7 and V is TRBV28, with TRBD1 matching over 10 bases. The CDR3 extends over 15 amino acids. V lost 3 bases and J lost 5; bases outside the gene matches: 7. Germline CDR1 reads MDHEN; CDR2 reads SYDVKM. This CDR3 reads CASSFGGQGGHEQYF. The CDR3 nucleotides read TGTGCCAGCAGTTTCGGTGGACAGGGGGGCCACGAGCAGTACTTC.

CDR3 loop: CASRLQGFMTNQPQHF. DNA of the CDR3: TGTGCCAGCAGGTTACAGGGTTTTATGACCAATCAGCCCCAGCATTTT. The chain carries TRBV7-2 and TRBJ1-5, with D perhaps TRBD1 (6 bases). Per germline, CDR1 SGHTA and CDR2 FQGNSA. Trimming pared 6 bases from V and 3 bases from J, leaving 18 bases between. The CDR3 spans 16 residues.

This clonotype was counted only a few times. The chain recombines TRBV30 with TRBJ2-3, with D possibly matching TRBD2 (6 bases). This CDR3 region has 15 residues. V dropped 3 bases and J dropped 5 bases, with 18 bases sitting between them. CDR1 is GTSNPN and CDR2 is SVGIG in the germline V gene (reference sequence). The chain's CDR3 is CAWSPMGTPGDTQYF. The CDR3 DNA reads TGTGCCTGGAGCCCGATGGGGACTCCGGGAGATACGCAGTATTTT.

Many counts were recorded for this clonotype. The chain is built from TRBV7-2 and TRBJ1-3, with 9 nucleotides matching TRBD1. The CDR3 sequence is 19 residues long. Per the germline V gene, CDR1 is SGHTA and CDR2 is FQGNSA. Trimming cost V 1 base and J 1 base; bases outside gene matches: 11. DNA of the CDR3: TGTGCCAGCAGCTTAGGTGGACGCGTAGGACAGGGGTCTGGAAACACCATATATTTT. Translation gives CASSLGGRVGQGSGNTIYF.

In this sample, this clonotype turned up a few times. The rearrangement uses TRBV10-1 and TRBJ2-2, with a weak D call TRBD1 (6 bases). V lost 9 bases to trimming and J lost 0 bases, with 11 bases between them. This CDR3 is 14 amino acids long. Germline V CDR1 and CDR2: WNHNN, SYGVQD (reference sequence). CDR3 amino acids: CARHRDPNTGELFF. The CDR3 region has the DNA TGCGCCAGACACAGGGACCCGAACACCGGGGAGCTGTTTTTT.

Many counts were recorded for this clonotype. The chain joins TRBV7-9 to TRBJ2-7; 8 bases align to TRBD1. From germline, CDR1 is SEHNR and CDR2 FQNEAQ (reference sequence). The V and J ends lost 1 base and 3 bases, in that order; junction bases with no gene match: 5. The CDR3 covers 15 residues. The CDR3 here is CASSLGQGANYEQYF. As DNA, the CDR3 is TGTGCCAGCAGCTTAGGCCAGGGGGCAAACTACGAGCAGTACTTC.

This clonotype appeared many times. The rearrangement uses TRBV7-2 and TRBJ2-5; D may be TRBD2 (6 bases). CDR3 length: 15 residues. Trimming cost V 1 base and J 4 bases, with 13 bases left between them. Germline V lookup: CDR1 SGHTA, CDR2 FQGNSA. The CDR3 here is CASSLVGRGTETQYF. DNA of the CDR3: TGTGCCAGCAGCTTAGTTGGACGGGGGACAGAGACCCAGTACTTC.

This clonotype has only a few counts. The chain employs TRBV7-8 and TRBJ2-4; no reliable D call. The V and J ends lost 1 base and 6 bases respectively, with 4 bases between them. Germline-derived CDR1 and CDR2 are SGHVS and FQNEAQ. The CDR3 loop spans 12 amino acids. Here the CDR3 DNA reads TGTGCCAGCAGCTTAGTCGTAAACATTCAGTACTTC. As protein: CASSLVVNIQYF. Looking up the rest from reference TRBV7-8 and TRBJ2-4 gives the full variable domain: GAGVSQSPRYKVAKRGQDVALRCDPISGHVSLFWYQQALGQGPEFLTYFQNEAQLDKSGLPSDRFFAERPEGSVSTLKIQRTQQEDSAVYLCASSLVVNIQYFGAGTRLSVL.

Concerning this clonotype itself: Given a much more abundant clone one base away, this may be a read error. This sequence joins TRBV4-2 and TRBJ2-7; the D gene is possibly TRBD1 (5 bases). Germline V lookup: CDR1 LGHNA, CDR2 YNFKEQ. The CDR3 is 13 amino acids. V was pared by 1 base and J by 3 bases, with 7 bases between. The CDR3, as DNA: TGTGCCAGCAGCCAAGGCAGGGACTACGAGCAGTACTTC. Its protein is CASSQGRDYEQYF.

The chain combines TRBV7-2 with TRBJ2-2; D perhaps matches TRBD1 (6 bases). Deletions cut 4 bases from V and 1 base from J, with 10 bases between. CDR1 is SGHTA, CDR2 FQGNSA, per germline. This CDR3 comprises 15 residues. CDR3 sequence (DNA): TGTGCCAGCAGCTACAGGGACCAGAACACCGGGGAGCTGTTTTTT. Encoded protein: CASSYRDQNTGELFF.

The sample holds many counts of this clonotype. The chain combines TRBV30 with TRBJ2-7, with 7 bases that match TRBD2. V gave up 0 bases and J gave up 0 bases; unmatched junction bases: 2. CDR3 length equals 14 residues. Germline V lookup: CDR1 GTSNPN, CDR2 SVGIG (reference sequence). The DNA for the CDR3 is TGTGCCTGGAGTGTAGAGCGGGGCTCCTACGAGCAGTACTTC. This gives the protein CAWSVERGSYEQYF.

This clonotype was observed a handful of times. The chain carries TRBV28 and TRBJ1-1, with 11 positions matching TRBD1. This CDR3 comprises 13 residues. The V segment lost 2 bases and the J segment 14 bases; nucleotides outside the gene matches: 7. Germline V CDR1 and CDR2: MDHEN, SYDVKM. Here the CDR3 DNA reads TGTGCCAGCAGTTTAGGGGACAGGGGGTTTTTCTTCTTT. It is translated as CASSLGDRGFFFF.

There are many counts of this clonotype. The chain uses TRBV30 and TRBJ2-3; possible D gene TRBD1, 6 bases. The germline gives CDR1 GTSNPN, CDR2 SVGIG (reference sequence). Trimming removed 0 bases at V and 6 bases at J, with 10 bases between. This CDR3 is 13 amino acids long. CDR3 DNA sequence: TGTGCCTGGAGTGTACCGCAGGGGGATACGCAGTATTTT. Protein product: CAWSVPQGDTQYF. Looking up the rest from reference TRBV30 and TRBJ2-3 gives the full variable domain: SQTIHQWPATLVQPVGSPLSLECTVEGTSNPNLYWYRQAAGRGLQLLFYSVGIGQISSEVPQNLSASRPQDRQFILSSKKLLLSDSGFYLCAWSVPQGDTQYFGPGTRLTVL.

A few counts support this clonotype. The chain's CDR3 is CASSIRTANYQPQHF. Here the CDR3 DNA reads TGTGCCAGTAGTATACGGACAGCGAATTATCAGCCCCAGCATTTT. The chain combines TRBV19 with TRBJ1-5; a possible D gene is TRBD1 (6 bases). The length of the CDR3 is 15 residues. Germline V gene sequence: CDR1 LNHDA, CDR2 SQIVND (reference sequence). The V and J ends lost 2 bases and 5 bases respectively, with 13 bases between them.

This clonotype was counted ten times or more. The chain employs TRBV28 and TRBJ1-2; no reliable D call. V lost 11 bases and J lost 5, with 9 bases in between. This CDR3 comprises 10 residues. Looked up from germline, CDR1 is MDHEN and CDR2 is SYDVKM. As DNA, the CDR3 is TGTGCCGCTAAGGGTTATGGCTACACCTTC. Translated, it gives CAAKGYGYTF.

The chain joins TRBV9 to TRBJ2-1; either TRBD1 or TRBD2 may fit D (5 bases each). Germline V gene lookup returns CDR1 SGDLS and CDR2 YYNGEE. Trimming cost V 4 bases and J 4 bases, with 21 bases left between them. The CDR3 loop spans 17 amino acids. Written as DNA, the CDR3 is TGTGCCAGCAGCCCCGGGACCCCGTCGGGGTCTTACAATGAGCAGTTCTTC. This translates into CASSPGTPSGSYNEQFF.